These T cell receptor beta chains were read from a single sample in a study of T cells after yellow fever vaccination. TCRdb ran MiXCR on the 5' RACE reads and lists one entry per CDR3 protein. This table has approximately 550,000 distinct CDR3 sequences, 15% to 20% appearing once. Sequenced here: PBMCs, sampled 15 days after the yellow fever booster vaccination. These receptors all come from a man aged 25 to 40 who received the YFV17D yellow fever vaccine. Each CDR3 is given with its conserved first and last residue.

j_call	v_call	cdr3_aa
TRBJ2-3	TRBV20-1	CSARTAGAVADTQYF
TRBJ2-1	TRBV19	CASSQRPFSFSNEQFF
TRBJ2-7	TRBV28	CASSPTGGGIEQYF
TRBJ2-5	TRBV5-4	CASSTQGVETQYF
TRBJ2-5	TRBV6-5	CASRDSGGETQYF
TRBJ2-4	TRBV20-1	CSARVEGAAKNIQYF
TRBJ2-2	TRBV5-1	CASSLAPLAGNTGELFF
TRBJ2-7	TRBV7-2	CASSLGVTSGRDEQYF
TRBJ2-2	TRBV20-1	CSASGTGLTGELFF
TRBJ2-5	TRBV6-6	CASSRLDCETQYF
TRBJ1-5	TRBV2	CASSEGLAAGQPQHF
TRBJ2-1	TRBV28	CASSLSLAGRNEQFF
TRBJ2-7	TRBV9	CASSPTDRAYEQYF
TRBJ2-5	TRBV12-3/TRBV12-4	CASSYTPETQYF
TRBJ2-2	TRBV7-9	CASSIAGTGELFF
TRBJ2-2	TRBV9	CASSVGGRNTGELFF
TRBJ2-7	TRBV7-2	CASSRTRGSHEQYF
TRBJ2-1	TRBV7-2	CASSWTGGPGNEQFF
TRBJ2-1	TRBV6-5	CASRDPIEQFF
TRBJ2-3	TRBV15	CATSTTGAGDTQYF
TRBJ2-3	TRBV5-1	CASSLWGDDTDTQYF
TRBJ2-7	TRBV20-1	CSARRAGGGPYEQYF
TRBJ2-2	TRBV5-1	CASRTPGRAATGELFF
TRBJ1-4	TRBV7-9	CASSLDAEKLFF
TRBJ2-1	TRBV20-1	CSARGPNEQFF
TRBJ2-1	TRBV4-2	CASSQDPKAGEGEQFF
TRBJ2-3	TRBV5-5	CASSNLGTSGSPGDTQYF
TRBJ2-7	TRBV30	CACGRLAGTYEQYF
TRBJ2-1	TRBV6-2/TRBV6-3	CASTPLSSLSYNEQFF
TRBJ2-7	TRBV6-1	CASTKLVGTDEQYF
TRBJ2-7	TRBV7-2	CASSLVRGVRDEQYF
TRBJ2-5	TRBV7-2	CASSFRGQGTHQETQYF
TRBJ2-1	TRBV10-3	CAISDKGYEQFF
TRBJ2-7	TRBV5-1	CASSPGTFTYLLTSGKAYEQYF
TRBJ2-7	TRBV20-1	CSAIPSGSRYEQYF
TRBJ2-7	TRBV5-1	CASSPQPTGQDEQYF
TRBJ2-3	TRBV4-1	CASSQGRRTSTDTQYF
TRBJ2-5	TRBV20-1	CSASPGTRGFKTQYF
TRBJ2-3	TRBV7-2	CASSLVAVGDTQYF
TRBJ2-7	TRBV18	CASSPGQPTYEQYF